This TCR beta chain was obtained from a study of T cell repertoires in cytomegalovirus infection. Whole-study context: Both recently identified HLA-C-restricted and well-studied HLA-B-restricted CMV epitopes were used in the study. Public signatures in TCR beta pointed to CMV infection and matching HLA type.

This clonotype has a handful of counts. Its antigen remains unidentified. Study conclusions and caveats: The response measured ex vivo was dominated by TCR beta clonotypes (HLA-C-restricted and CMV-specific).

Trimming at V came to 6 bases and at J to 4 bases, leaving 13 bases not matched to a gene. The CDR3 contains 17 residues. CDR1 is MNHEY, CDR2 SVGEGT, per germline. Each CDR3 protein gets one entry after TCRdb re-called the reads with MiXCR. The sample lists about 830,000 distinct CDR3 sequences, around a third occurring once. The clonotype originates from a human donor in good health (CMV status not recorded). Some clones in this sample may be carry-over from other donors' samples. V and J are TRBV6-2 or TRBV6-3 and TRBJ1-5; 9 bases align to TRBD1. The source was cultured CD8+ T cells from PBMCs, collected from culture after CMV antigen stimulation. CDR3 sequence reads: CASRPFGDRAWNQPQHF. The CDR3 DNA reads TGTGCCAGCAGACCTTTCGGGGACAGGGCGTGGAATCAGCCCCAGCATTTT.